Listed below are T cell receptor beta chains from one sample, sequenced in a study of T cells in Graves' hyperthyroidism and ophthalmopathy. Each CDR3 protein is one row after TCRdb ran MiXCR on the multiplex PCR reads. The repertoire holds fewer than 250,000 distinct CDR3 sequences, with approximately 25% as singletons. The sequencing sample was made of blood. These receptors were taken from a woman aged 40 to 50 with Graves' ophthalmopathy. CDR3s include the opening cysteine and the closing phenylalanine or tryptophan. Fields, in order: V gene, CDR3 length, J gene, clone size, D gene, CDR3 protein, CDR3 DNA. A D gene is named only where the DNA matches it firmly. Clone size appears in some rows only: once, few, many, or a class for an expanded clone.

V gene: TRBV9
CDR3 length: 15
J gene: TRBJ1-3
clone size: many
D gene: TRBD1
CDR3 protein: CASSVDGTGVYTIYF
CDR3 DNA: TGTGCCAGCAGCGTAGACGGGACAGGGGTATACACCATATATTTT

V gene: TRBV27
CDR3 length: 14
J gene: TRBJ2-5
clone size: -
D gene: TRBD1
CDR3 protein: CASSSTTGQETQYF
CDR3 DNA: TGTGCCAGCAGTTCGACGACAGGGCAAGAGACCCAGTACTTC

V gene: TRBV18
CDR3 length: 14
J gene: TRBJ2-7
clone size: many
D gene: TRBD2
CDR3 protein: CASSPGLGYYEQYF
CDR3 DNA: TGTGCCAGCTCACCGGGACTAGGTTACTACGAGCAGTACTTC

V gene: TRBV24-1
CDR3 length: 16
J gene: TRBJ2-7
clone size: -
D gene: -
CDR3 protein: CATSPTGAPLSYEQYF
CDR3 DNA: TGTGCCACCAGTCCTACGGGGGCACCACTCTCCTACGAGCAGTACTTC

V gene: TRBV4-2
CDR3 length: 15
J gene: TRBJ2-7
clone size: many
D gene: TRBD2
CDR3 protein: CASSQDPSGSDEQYF
CDR3 DNA: TGTGCCAGCAGCCAAGATCCTAGCGGGAGTGACGAGCAGTACTTC

V gene: TRBV6-2/TRBV6-3
CDR3 length: 18
J gene: TRBJ2-2
clone size: -
D gene: -
CDR3 protein: CASSHGRGVRRSTGELFF
CDR3 DNA: TGTGCCAGCAGCCATGGTCGCGGCGTGCGGCGGAGCACCGGGGAGCTGTTTTTT

V gene: TRBV12-3/TRBV12-4
CDR3 length: 13
J gene: TRBJ1-1
clone size: -
D gene: TRBD1
CDR3 protein: CASNQGQGLVAFF
CDR3 DNA: TGTGCCAGCAACCAAGGACAGGGGCTGGTTGCTTTCTTT

V gene: TRBV11-2
CDR3 length: 16
J gene: TRBJ1-5
clone size: many
D gene: TRBD1
CDR3 protein: CASNFEGQDLYQPQHF
CDR3 DNA: TGTGCCAGCAACTTTGAAGGACAGGATCTATATCAGCCCCAGCATTTT

V gene: TRBV20-1
CDR3 length: 12
J gene: TRBJ1-2
clone size: many
D gene: -
CDR3 protein: CSAPRGASGYTF
CDR3 DNA: TGCAGTGCCCCCCGGGGGGCGAGTGGCTACACCTTC

V gene: TRBV4-2
CDR3 length: 15
J gene: TRBJ2-2
clone size: many
D gene: -
CDR3 protein: CASSQGNLAVRELFF
CDR3 DNA: TGTGCCAGCAGCCAAGGCAATCTAGCTGTCAGGGAGCTGTTTTTT

V gene: TRBV20-1
CDR3 length: 12
J gene: TRBJ2-7
clone size: -
D gene: -
CDR3 protein: CSARYDIREQYF
CDR3 DNA: TGCAGTGCTCGGTACGACATTAGGGAGCAGTACTTC

V gene: TRBV18
CDR3 length: 15
J gene: TRBJ2-5
clone size: few
D gene: TRBD2
CDR3 protein: CASSRLAGGEETQYF
CDR3 DNA: TGTGCCAGCTCCAGACTAGCGGGAGGCGAAGAGACCCAGTACTTC

V gene: TRBV12-3/TRBV12-4
CDR3 length: 13
J gene: TRBJ2-5
clone size: -
D gene: TRBD1
CDR3 protein: CASNRGQEETQYF
CDR3 DNA: TGTGCCTCAAACAGGGGACAGGAAGAGACCCAGTACTTC

V gene: TRBV19
CDR3 length: 18
J gene: TRBJ2-7
clone size: many
D gene: TRBD2
CDR3 protein: CASSPTSGRARKSYEQYF
CDR3 DNA: TGTGCCAGTAGCCCGACTAGCGGGAGGGCCAGAAAGTCCTACGAGCAGTACTTC

V gene: TRBV2
CDR3 length: 15
J gene: TRBJ2-6
clone size: many
D gene: -
CDR3 protein: CASSGISSGANVLTF
CDR3 DNA: TGTGCCAGCAGCGGAATAAGCTCTGGGGCCAACGTCCTGACTTTC

V gene: TRBV28
CDR3 length: 15
J gene: TRBJ2-7
clone size: -
D gene: -
CDR3 protein: CASSQGPASSYEQYF
CDR3 DNA: TGTGCCAGCAGCCAAGGACCCGCGAGCTCCTACGAGCAGTACTTC

V gene: TRBV24-1
CDR3 length: 19
J gene: TRBJ2-6
clone size: many
D gene: TRBD1
CDR3 protein: CATSGAPGQGHSGANVLTF
CDR3 DNA: TGTGCCACCAGTGGGGCCCCGGGACAGGGCCATTCTGGGGCCAACGTCCTGACTTTC

V gene: TRBV12-3/TRBV12-4
CDR3 length: 15
J gene: TRBJ2-1
clone size: -
D gene: TRBD1
CDR3 protein: CASSPRDRAHNEQFF
CDR3 DNA: TGTGCCAGCAGCCCCCGGGACAGGGCCCACAATGAGCAGTTCTTC

V gene: TRBV20-1
CDR3 length: 14
J gene: TRBJ2-7
clone size: -
D gene: TRBD1
CDR3 protein: CSASKGTGAYEQYF
CDR3 DNA: TGCAGTGCTAGTAAGGGGACAGGAGCCTACGAGCAGTACTTC

V gene: TRBV19
CDR3 length: 14
J gene: TRBJ1-5
clone size: many
D gene: -
CDR3 protein: CASSLGTANQPQHF
CDR3 DNA: TGTGCCAGTAGTCTCGGGACGGCAAATCAGCCCCAGCATTTT

V gene: TRBV7-2
CDR3 length: 14
J gene: TRBJ2-7
clone size: many
D gene: -
CDR3 protein: CASSLARGAYEQYF
CDR3 DNA: TGTGCCAGCAGCTTAGCCAGGGGAGCGTACGAGCAGTACTTC

V gene: TRBV24-1
CDR3 length: 19
J gene: TRBJ2-5
clone size: -
D gene: -
CDR3 protein: CATSRDRGGARTSQETQYF
CDR3 DNA: TGTGCCACCAGCAGAGATCGAGGAGGGGCTAGAACGAGCCAAGAGACCCAGTACTTC

V gene: TRBV6-1
CDR3 length: 14
J gene: TRBJ2-7
clone size: many
D gene: -
CDR3 protein: CASSEEILSYEQYF
CDR3 DNA: TGTGCCAGCAGTGAAGAGATCCTAAGCTACGAGCAGTACTTC

V gene: TRBV9
CDR3 length: 14
J gene: TRBJ2-7
clone size: many
D gene: TRBD2
CDR3 protein: CASSVGAGDYEQYF
CDR3 DNA: TGTGCCAGCAGCGTAGGAGCGGGAGACTACGAGCAGTACTTC

V gene: TRBV4-1
CDR3 length: 16
J gene: TRBJ1-3
clone size: many
D gene: -
CDR3 protein: CASSQEGWRSGNTIYF
CDR3 DNA: TGCGCCAGCAGCCAAGAAGGTTGGCGCTCTGGAAACACCATATATTTT

V gene: TRBV20-1
CDR3 length: 15
J gene: TRBJ2-5
clone size: many
D gene: -
CDR3 protein: CSAQPAGPDMGTQYF
CDR3 DNA: TGCAGTGCTCAGCCCGCCGGACCAGATATGGGGACCCAGTACTTC

V gene: TRBV9
CDR3 length: 15
J gene: TRBJ2-7
clone size: -
D gene: -
CDR3 protein: CASSVGDGRKGVQYF
CDR3 DNA: TGTGCCAGCAGCGTAGGAGATGGACGGAAAGGAGTGCAGTACTTC